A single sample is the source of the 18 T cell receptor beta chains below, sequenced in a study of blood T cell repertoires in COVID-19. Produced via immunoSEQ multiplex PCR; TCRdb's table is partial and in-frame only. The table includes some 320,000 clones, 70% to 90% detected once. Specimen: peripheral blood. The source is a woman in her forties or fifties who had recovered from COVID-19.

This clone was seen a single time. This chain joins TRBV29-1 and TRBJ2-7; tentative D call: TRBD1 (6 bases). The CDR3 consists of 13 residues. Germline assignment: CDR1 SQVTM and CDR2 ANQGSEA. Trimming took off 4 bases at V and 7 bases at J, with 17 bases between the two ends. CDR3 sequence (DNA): TGCAGCGTTGTCTGGGACACAGGCGGGGAGCAGTACTTC. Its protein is CSVVWDTGGEQYF.

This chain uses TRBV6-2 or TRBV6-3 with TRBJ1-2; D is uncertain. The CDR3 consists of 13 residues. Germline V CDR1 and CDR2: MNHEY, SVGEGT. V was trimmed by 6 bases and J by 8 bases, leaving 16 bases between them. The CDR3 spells CASSQPDSWGYTF. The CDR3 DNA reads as TGTGCCAGCAGCCAGCCTGATTCTTGGGGCTACACCTTC.

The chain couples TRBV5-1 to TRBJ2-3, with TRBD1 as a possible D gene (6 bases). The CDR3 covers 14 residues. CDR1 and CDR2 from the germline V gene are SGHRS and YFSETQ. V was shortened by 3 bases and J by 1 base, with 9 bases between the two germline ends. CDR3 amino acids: CASSWGTRTDTQYF. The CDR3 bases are TGCGCCAGCAGCTGGGGGACACGCACAGATACGCAGTATTTT. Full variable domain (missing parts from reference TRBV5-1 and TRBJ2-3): KAGVTQTPRYLIKTRGQQVTLSCSPISGHRSVSWYQQTPGQGLQFLFEYFSETQRNKGNFPGRFSGRQFSNSRSEMNVSTLELGDSALYLCASSWGTRTDTQYFGPGTRLTVL.

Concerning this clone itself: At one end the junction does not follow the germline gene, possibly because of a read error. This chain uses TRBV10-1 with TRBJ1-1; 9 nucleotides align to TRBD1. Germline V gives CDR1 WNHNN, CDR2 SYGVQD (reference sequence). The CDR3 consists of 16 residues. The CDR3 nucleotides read TGCGCCAGCTGCTCCCTACCGGGACAGGGACACACTGAAACTTTCTTT. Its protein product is CASCSLPGQGHTETFF.

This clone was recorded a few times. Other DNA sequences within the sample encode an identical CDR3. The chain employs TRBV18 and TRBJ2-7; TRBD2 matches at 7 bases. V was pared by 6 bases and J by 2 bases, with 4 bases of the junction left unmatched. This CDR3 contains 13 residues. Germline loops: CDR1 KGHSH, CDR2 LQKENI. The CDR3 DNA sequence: TGTGCCAGCTCCCTAGCGGAGGCCTACGAGCAGTACTTC. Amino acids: CASSLAEAYEQYF. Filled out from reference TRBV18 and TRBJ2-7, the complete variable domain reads NAGVMQNPRHLVRRRGQEARLRCSPMKGHSHVYWYRQLPEEGLKFMVYLQKENIIDESGMPKERFSAEFPKEGPSILRIQQVVRGDSAAYFCASSLAEAYEQYFGPGTRLTVT.

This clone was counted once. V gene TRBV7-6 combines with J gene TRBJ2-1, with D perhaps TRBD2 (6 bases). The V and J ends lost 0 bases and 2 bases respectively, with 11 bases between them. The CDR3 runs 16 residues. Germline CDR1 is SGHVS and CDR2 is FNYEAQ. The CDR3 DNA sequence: TGTGCCAGCAGCTTAGCCGGGAGCAATACCTACAATGAGCAGTTCTTC. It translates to CASSLAGSNTYNEQFF.

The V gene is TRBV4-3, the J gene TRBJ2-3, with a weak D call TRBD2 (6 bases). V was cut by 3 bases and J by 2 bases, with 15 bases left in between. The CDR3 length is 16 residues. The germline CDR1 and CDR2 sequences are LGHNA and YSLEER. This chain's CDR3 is CASSQGSGVYTDTQYF. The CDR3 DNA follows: TGCGCCAGCAGCCAGGGATCGGGGGTGTACACAGATACGCAGTATTTT.

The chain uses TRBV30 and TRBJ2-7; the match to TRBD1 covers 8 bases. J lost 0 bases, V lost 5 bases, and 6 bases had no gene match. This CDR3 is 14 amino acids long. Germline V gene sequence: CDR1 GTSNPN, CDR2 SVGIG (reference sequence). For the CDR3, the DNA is TGTGCCTGGGACAGGGGCGCGAGCTCCTACGAGCAGTACTTC. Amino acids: CAWDRGASSYEQYF. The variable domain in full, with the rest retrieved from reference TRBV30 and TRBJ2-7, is SQTIHQWPATLVQPVGSPLSLECTVEGTSNPNLYWYRQAAGRGLQLLFYSVGIGQISSEVPQNLSASRPQDRQFILSSKKLLLSDSGFYLCAWDRGASSYEQYFGPGTRLTVT.

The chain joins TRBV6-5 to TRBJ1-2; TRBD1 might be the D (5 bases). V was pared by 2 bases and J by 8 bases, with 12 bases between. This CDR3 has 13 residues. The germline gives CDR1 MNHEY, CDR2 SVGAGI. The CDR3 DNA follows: TGTGCCAGCAGTTACAGTCGGGGGATAGGCTACACCTTC. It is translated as CASSYSRGIGYTF.

The CDR3 region has the DNA TGCGCCAGCAGCTGGACTAGCGGGAGATTAAACAATGAGCAGTTCTTC. Amino acid sequence: CASSWTSGRLNNEQFF. The V and J genes are TRBV5-1 and TRBJ2-1; TRBD2 agrees at 13 bases. V dropped 3 bases and J dropped 5; count of bases not matched to a gene: 5. The CDR3 totals 16 residues. Germline loops: CDR1 SGHRS, CDR2 YFSETQ.

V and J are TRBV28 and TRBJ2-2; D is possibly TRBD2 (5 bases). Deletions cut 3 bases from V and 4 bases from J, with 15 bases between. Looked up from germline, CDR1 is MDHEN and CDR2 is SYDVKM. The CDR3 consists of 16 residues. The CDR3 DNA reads TGTGCCAGCAGTTTCTCCGCCCAAGCGGCCACCGGGGAGCTGTTTTTT. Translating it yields CASSFSAQAATGELFF.

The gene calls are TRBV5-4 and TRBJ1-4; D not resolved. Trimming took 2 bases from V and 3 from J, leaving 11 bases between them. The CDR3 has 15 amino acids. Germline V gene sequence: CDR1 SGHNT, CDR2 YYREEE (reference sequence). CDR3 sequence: CASSFVGSSNEKLFF. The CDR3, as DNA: TGTGCCAGCAGCTTTGTCGGGTCGTCTAATGAAAAACTGTTTTTT.

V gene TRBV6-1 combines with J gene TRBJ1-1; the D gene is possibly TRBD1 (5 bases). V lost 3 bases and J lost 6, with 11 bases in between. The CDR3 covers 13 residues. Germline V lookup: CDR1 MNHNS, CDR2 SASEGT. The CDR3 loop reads CASSDRVLPEAFF. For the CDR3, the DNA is TGTGCCAGCAGTGACAGGGTTTTGCCTGAAGCTTTCTTT.

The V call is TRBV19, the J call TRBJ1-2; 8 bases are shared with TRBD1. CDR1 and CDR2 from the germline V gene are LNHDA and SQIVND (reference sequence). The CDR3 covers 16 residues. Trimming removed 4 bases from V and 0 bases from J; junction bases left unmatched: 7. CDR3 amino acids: CASSTLQGEANYGYTF. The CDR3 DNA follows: TGTGCCAGTAGTACATTACAGGGGGAAGCTAACTATGGCTACACCTTC.

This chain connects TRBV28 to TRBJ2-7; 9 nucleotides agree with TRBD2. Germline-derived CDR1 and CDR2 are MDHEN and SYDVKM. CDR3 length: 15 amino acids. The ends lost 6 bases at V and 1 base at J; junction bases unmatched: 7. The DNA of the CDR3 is TGTGCCAGCAGACCCTGGGCGGGAGGGTCCTACGAGCAGTACTTC. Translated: CASRPWAGGSYEQYF. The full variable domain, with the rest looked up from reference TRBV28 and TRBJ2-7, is DVKVTQSSRYLVKRTGEKVFLECVQDMDHENMFWYRQDPGLGLRLIYFSYDVKMKEKGDIPEGYSVSREKKERFSLILESASTNQTSMYLCASRPWAGGSYEQYFGPGTRLTVT.

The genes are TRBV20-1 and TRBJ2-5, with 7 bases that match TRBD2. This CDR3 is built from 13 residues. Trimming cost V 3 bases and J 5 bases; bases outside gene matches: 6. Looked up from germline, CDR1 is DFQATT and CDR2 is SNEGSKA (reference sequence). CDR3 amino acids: CSASPGGVETQYF. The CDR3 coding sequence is TGCAGTGCTAGTCCGGGAGGCGTCGAGACCCAGTACTTC.

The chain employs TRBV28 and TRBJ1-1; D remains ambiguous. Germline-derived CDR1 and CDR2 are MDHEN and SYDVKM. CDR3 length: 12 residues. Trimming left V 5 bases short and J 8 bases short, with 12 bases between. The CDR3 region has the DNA TGTGCCAGCAGTAACCAAGTCGGGGAAGCTTTCTTT. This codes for CASSNQVGEAFF.

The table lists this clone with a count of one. The CDR3, as DNA: TGCGCCAGCAGCACGACGGGGGACAGTACCGATACGCAGTATTTT. Translating gives CASSTTGDSTDTQYF. The J gene is TRBJ2-3, the V gene TRBV5-1, with TRBD1 as a possible D gene (7 bases). Looked up from germline, CDR1 is SGHRS and CDR2 is YFSETQ. The CDR3 has 15 residues. Between the trimmed V and J ends, which lost 4 bases and 6 bases, there was a span of 18 bases.